This passage covers 30 T cell receptor beta chains from one sample sequenced in a study of post-analysis software for immune sequencing data. Study results and limitations: Relative to controls, patients had a few TRBV segments at higher frequency, with TRBV5-6, TRBV5-1 and TRBV20-1 among these.

Antigen specificity for these receptors is unknown. TCR beta cDNA libraries had unique molecular identifiers. One entry per CDR3 protein results from TCRdb running MiXCR on the PCR reads. The data show 750,000 to 950,000 distinct CDR3 sequences, 53% seen once. The material sequenced was blood. The source of these receptors is a girl aged 5-17 years with multiple sclerosis.

J is TRBJ2-3 and V is TRBV5-4; TRBD2 agrees at 8 bases. The J segment lost 4 bases and the V segment lost 4 bases, leaving 11 bases of the junction unmatched. There are 16 residues in the CDR3. Germline CDR1 is SGHNT and CDR2 is YYREEE (reference sequence). The CDR3 DNA is TGTGCCAGCAGCACCACTAGCGGCCATGCGGCAGATACGCAGTATTTT. It is translated as CASSTTSGHAADTQYF.

The chain joins TRBV6-1 to TRBJ2-5; possible D gene TRBD2, 6 bases. Per the germline V gene, CDR1 is MNHNS and CDR2 is SASEGT. The CDR3 runs 13 residues. V lost 11 bases and J lost 5, with 18 bases in between. This chain's CDR3 is CAGLRRLAETQYF. As DNA, the CDR3 is TGTGCCGGATTAAGGAGGCTAGCGGAGACCCAGTACTTC.

The table lists this clonotype with a few counts. V is TRBV6-5 and J is TRBJ1-2; D is unresolved. Trimming pared 4 bases from V and 8 bases from J, leaving 17 bases between. Germline V lookup: CDR1 MNHEY, CDR2 SVGAGI. This CDR3 spans 14 amino acids. The CDR3 DNA follows: TGTGCCAGCAGTTCGCCGACTCCTTTGGGGGGCTACACCTTC. Its protein product is CASSSPTPLGGYTF.

This clonotype was detected only a few times. V gene TRBV5-1 combines with J gene TRBJ2-7, with D tentatively TRBD2 (5 bases). Germline assignment: CDR1 SGHRS and CDR2 YFSETQ. The CDR3 extends over 14 amino acids. The V end was cut by 4 bases, the J end by 1 base, with 12 bases between. This CDR3 reads CASSVDSPSYEQYF. CDR3 bases: TGCGCCAGCAGCGTGGACTCCCCGTCCTACGAGCAGTACTTC.

The J gene is TRBJ2-5, the V gene TRBV12-3 or TRBV12-4; no definite D call. This CDR3 is 11 amino acids long. V was trimmed by 6 bases and J by 5 bases, leaving 7 bases between them. The CDR3 loop is CASSSVETQYF. In DNA form, the CDR3 reads TGTGCCAGCAGCTCAGTTGAGACCCAGTACTTC.

V and J are TRBV20-1 and TRBJ2-3, with TRBD2 identical over 8 bases. With V trimmed by 4 bases and J by 4 bases, 16 bases remained unmatched. Germline V CDR1 and CDR2: DFQATT, SNEGSKA (reference sequence). The CDR3 is 17 amino acids. The CDR3 is CSATSKREGRLADTQYF. The CDR3 nucleotides read TGCAGTGCTACCTCCAAACGGGAGGGCCGTCTGGCAGATACGCAGTATTTT.

The chain joins TRBV7-2 to TRBJ2-5; D tentatively reads TRBD1 or TRBD2 (5 bases each). The DNA end lines up better with TRBJ2-7; the J call may be wrong. This CDR3 has 15 amino acids. The germline gives CDR1 SGHTA, CDR2 FQGNSA. The CDR3 protein is CASSLGGAASYEQYF. CDR3 in DNA: TGTGCCAGCAGCTTAGGAGGGGCCGCCTCCTACGAGCAGTACTTC.

This clonotype was seen only a few times. The chain carries TRBV12-3 or TRBV12-4 and TRBJ2-5; TRBD2 matches at 11 bases. The CDR3 has 16 residues. J was trimmed by 2 bases and V by 4 bases; bases with no gene match: 6. CDR3 residues: CASSYSGLAVQETQYF. The CDR3 DNA reads as TGTGCCAGCAGTTATTCGGGACTAGCGGTGCAAGAGACCCAGTACTTC.

In nucleotides, the CDR3 is TGCGCCAGCAGCCGCTCTGCTAGCCAAGAGACCCAGTACTTC. Translation: CASSRSASQETQYF. The chain combines TRBV5-1 with TRBJ2-7; D not resolved. TRBJ2-5 explains the end of the DNA better; the J call may be wrong. Germline CDR1 is SGHRS and CDR2 is YFSETQ. The CDR3 runs to 14 residues.

The gene calls are TRBV15 and TRBJ1-2; maybe TRBD1 (5 bases). Germline lookup yields CDR1 LNHNV and CDR2 YYDKDF (reference sequence). Deletions cut 0 bases from V and 4 bases from J, with 12 bases between. The CDR3 loop spans 15 amino acids. The CDR3 bases are TGTGCCACCAGCAGAGATAGGGGTGCCTCCTATGGCTACACCTTC. Translated: CATSRDRGASYGYTF.

The CDR3 sequence: CASSLAAGGAANYGYTF. CDR3 DNA: TGTGCCAGCAGCTTAGCGGCGGGCGGAGCGGCTAACTATGGCTACACCTTC. V and J are TRBV7-6 and TRBJ1-2, with D unresolved. Per the germline V gene, CDR1 is SGHVS and CDR2 is FNYEAQ. V gave up 0 bases and J gave up 0 bases, with 14 bases separating them. This CDR3 comprises 17 residues.

This rearrangement joins TRBV20-1 to TRBJ2-7, with TRBD2 matching over 13 bases. Losses at the gene ends were 5 bases for V and 3 bases for J; bases not matched to a gene: 4. Germline CDR1 is DFQATT and CDR2 is SNEGSKA (reference sequence). CDR3 length: 14 amino acids. CDR3 nucleotide sequence: TGCAGTGCTTACGGGACTAGCGGGAACTACGAGCAGTACTTC. It is translated as CSAYGTSGNYEQYF.

Only a few counts were recorded for this clonotype. The CDR3 spells CASRSEAGDLDTQYF. CDR3 DNA: TGCGCCAGCAGGTCTGAAGCGGGAGATCTAGATACGCAGTATTTT. The chain links TRBV5-1 to TRBJ2-3; TRBD2 matches 8 bases. V lost 5 bases, J lost 5 bases, and 10 bases stayed unmatched. Per germline, CDR1 SGHRS and CDR2 YFSETQ. The CDR3 is 15 residues long.

V gene TRBV4-1 combines with J gene TRBJ1-2; D unclear. Germline V gene sequence: CDR1 MGHRA, CDR2 YSYEKL. This CDR3 region has 15 residues. Trimming pared 0 bases from V and 0 bases from J, leaving 8 bases between. The CDR3 DNA reads as TGCGCCAGCAGCCAAGATGACCGAGCTAACTATGGCTACACCTTC. Its translation is CASSQDDRANYGYTF.

V and J are TRBV29-1 and TRBJ2-4, with 9 positions matching TRBD2. V gave up 4 bases and J gave up 9 bases; unmatched junction bases: 13. This CDR3 has 15 amino acids. Germline-derived CDR1 and CDR2 are SQVTM and ANQGSEA. CDR3 DNA sequence: TGCAGCGTTGTGGTACTAGCGGGTGGGGGGAGCATTCAGTACTTC. Translating it yields CSVVVLAGGGSIQYF.

V gene TRBV5-1 combines with J gene TRBJ1-1, with 12 bases identical to TRBD1. The germline V gene encodes CDR1 SGHRS and CDR2 YFSETQ. The J segment lost 3 bases and the V segment lost 5 bases, leaving 8 bases of the junction unmatched. CDR3 size: 16 residues. The CDR3 loop is CASRVPGQGADTEAFF. CDR3 bases: TGCGCCAGCAGAGTCCCGGGACAGGGGGCGGACACTGAAGCTTTCTTT.

This chain joins TRBV29-1 and TRBJ2-4; the D call may be TRBD1 or TRBD2 (5 bases each). The J call is in doubt because the DNA end fits TRBJ2-7 better. CDR3 length: 13 amino acids. The germline V gene encodes CDR1 SQVTM and CDR2 ANQGSEA. DNA of the CDR3: TGCAGCGTTGTTGGGGGTACCCACTACGAGCAGTACTTC. It specifies CSVVGGTHYEQYF.

The chain links TRBV7-2 to TRBJ2-5, with D possibly being TRBD2 (5 bases). V was shortened by 1 base and J by 2 bases, with 14 bases between the two germline ends. CDR1 and CDR2 (germline): SGHTA, FQGNSA. This CDR3 contains 16 residues. The CDR3 sequence is CASSLEAVWQQETQYF. Written as DNA, the CDR3 is TGTGCCAGCAGCTTAGAAGCGGTTTGGCAGCAAGAGACCCAGTACTTC. The whole variable domain, filled in from reference TRBV7-2 and TRBJ2-5, reads GAGVSQSPSNKVTEKGKDVELRCDPISGHTALYWYRQSLGQGLEFLIYFQGNSAPDKSGLPSDRFSAERTGGSVSTLTIQRTQQEDSAVYLCASSLEAVWQQETQYFGPGTRLLVL.

To note about this clonotype: A junction end diverges from the germline sequence, so it may reflect a read error. The chain couples TRBV12-3 or TRBV12-4 to TRBJ2-3, with 9 bases that match TRBD2. The CDR3 spans 15 residues. The CDR3 region is CVSRIAGANTDTQYF. CDR3 DNA sequence: TGTGTCAGCAGGATAGCGGGGGCCAACACAGATACGCAGTATTTT.

This clonotype was seen once. The rearrangement joins TRBV5-1 to TRBJ2-5; unclear D gene. Per the germline V gene, CDR1 is SGHRS and CDR2 is YFSETQ. V lost 4 bases and J lost 2, with 15 bases in between. The CDR3 length is 15 residues. The CDR3 loop is CASSLQGSLQETQYF. CDR3 coding DNA: TGCGCCAGCAGCCTCCAAGGCAGTCTACAAGAGACCCAGTACTTC.

This clonotype was seen more than once but under ten times. The chain couples TRBV11-2 to TRBJ2-3, with 10 bases aligning to TRBD2. V gave up 5 bases and J gave up 4 bases; unmatched junction bases: 18. The CDR3 length is 19 residues. Looked up from germline, CDR1 is SGHAT and CDR2 is FQNNGV. This chain's CDR3 is CASSQTPRRQRGGADTQYF. Here the CDR3 DNA reads TGTGCCAGCAGCCAAACCCCGCGTCGTCAGCGGGGGGGTGCAGATACGCAGTATTTT.

The chain has TRBV29-1 and TRBJ1-4, with 9 positions matching TRBD1. V shed 7 bases and J 6 bases; nucleotides not matched to a gene: 6. CDR1 and CDR2 from the germline V gene are SQVTM and ANQGSEA. The length of the CDR3 is 13 residues. Here the CDR3 reads CSGGQGRDEKLFF. The CDR3 DNA sequence: TGCAGCGGTGGACAGGGGAGAGATGAAAAACTGTTTTTT.

This clonotype was counted a few times. V gene TRBV12-3 or TRBV12-4 combines with J gene TRBJ2-4; D is possibly TRBD1 (6 bases). The CDR3 has 13 amino acids. Trimming left V 2 bases short and J 6 bases short, with 8 bases between. The CDR3 DNA reads as TGTGCCAGCAGTTTACTAGGGGGAAACATTCAGTACTTC. This gives the protein CASSLLGGNIQYF.

This sequence joins TRBV5-5 and TRBJ1-2; D is possibly TRBD1 (5 bases). Germline lookup yields CDR1 SGHKS and CDR2 YYEKEE (reference sequence). CDR3 size: 12 residues. The V and J ends lost 2 bases and 10 bases respectively, with 12 bases between them. The CDR3 DNA reads as TGTGCCAGCAGCTTCGGGACGGGAGACTACACCTTC. It encodes CASSFGTGDYTF.

This rearrangement joins TRBV6-1 to TRBJ2-7, with 9 bases lining up with TRBD1. CDR1 and CDR2 (germline): MNHNS, SASEGT. CDR3 length: 14 amino acids. Losses at the gene ends were 8 bases for V and 6 bases for J; bases not matched to a gene: 11. The DNA for the CDR3 is TGTGCCAGCGGCCGGGACAGGGCACGTATCGAGCAGTACTTC. Translation gives CASGRDRARIEQYF.

This clonotype was counted a few times. This chain links TRBV20-1 with TRBJ2-3; D may correspond to TRBD1 or TRBD2 (5 bases each). V was shortened by 4 bases and J by 1 base, with 15 bases between the two germline ends. Looked up from germline, CDR1 is DFQATT and CDR2 is SNEGSKA (reference sequence). This CDR3 is built from 15 residues. The CDR3 coding sequence is TGCAGTGCTAAAGGACGACGAGGGGGCACAGATACGCAGTATTTT. Residues: CSAKGRRGGTDTQYF.

The chain has TRBV29-1 and TRBJ1-1; D possibly corresponds to TRBD1 (5 bases). This CDR3 has 16 amino acids. Between the trimmed V and J ends, which lost 4 bases and 5 bases, there was a span of 23 bases. CDR1 and CDR2 from the germline V gene are SQVTM and ANQGSEA. The DNA for the CDR3 is TGCAGCGTTGTGCTAGGGAGCAGGGTATCTACGACTGAAGCTTTCTTT. Amino acids: CSVVLGSRVSTTEAFF.

About this clonotype itself: Compared with germline, one end of the junction differs, possibly owing to a read error. The CDR3 DNA sequence: TGTGCCCGCAGTTCGGGGGGAAGTGGTGAAGCTTTCTTT. Protein sequence: CARSSGGSGEAFF. This sequence joins TRBV12-3 or TRBV12-4 and TRBJ1-1, with D possibly being TRBD1 (5 bases). CDR3 length: 13 amino acids.

This clonotype was detected only a few times. The chain is built from TRBV6-2 or TRBV6-3 and TRBJ2-1; 7 nucleotides match TRBD2. The V and J ends lost 7 bases and 5 bases, in that order; junction bases with no gene match: 8. Germline CDR1 reads MNHEY; CDR2 reads SVGEGT. The CDR3 length is 14 residues. This CDR3 reads CASIPAGWNNEQFF. The CDR3 DNA reads as TGTGCCAGCATCCCAGCGGGGTGGAACAATGAGCAGTTCTTC.

The chain couples TRBV12-3 or TRBV12-4 to TRBJ1-1; weak D call: TRBD1 (5 bases). The CDR3 runs to 13 residues. Trimming took 2 bases from V and 6 from J, leaving 10 bases between them. CDR3 nucleotide sequence: TGTGCCAGCAGTTTACACGGGGACGCTGAAGCTTTCTTT. Protein: CASSLHGDAEAFF.